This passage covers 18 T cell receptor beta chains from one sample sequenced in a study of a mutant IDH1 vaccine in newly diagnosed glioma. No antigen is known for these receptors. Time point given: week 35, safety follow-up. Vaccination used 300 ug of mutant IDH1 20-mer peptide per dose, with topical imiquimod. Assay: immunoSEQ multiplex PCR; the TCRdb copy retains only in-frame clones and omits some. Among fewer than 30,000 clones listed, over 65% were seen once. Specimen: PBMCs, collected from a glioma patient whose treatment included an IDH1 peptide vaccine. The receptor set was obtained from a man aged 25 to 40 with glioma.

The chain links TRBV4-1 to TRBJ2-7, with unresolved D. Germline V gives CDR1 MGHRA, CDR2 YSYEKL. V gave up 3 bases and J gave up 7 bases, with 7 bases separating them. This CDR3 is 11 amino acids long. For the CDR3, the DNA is TGCGCCAGCAGCCACTATTCGGAGCAGTACTTC. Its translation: CASSHYSEQYF.

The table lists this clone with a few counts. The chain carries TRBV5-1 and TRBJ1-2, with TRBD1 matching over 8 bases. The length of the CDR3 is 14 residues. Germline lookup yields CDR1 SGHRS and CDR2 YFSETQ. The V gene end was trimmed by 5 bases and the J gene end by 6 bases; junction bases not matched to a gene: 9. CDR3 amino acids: CASSFSGQGHGYTF. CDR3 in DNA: TGCGCCAGCAGTTTTTCCGGACAGGGACATGGCTACACCTTC.

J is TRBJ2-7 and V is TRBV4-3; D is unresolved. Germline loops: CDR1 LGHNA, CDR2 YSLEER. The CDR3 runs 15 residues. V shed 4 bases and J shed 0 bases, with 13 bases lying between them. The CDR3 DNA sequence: TGCGCCAGCAGCCCCCGGAACGGAGACTCCTACGAGCAGTACTTC. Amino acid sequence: CASSPRNGDSYEQYF.

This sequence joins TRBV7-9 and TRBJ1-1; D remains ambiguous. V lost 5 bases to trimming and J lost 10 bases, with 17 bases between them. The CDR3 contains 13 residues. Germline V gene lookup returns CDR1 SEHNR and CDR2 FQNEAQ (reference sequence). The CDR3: CASSRNPGDGAFF. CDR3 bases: TGTGCCAGCAGCCGTAATCCGGGTGACGGAGCTTTCTTT.

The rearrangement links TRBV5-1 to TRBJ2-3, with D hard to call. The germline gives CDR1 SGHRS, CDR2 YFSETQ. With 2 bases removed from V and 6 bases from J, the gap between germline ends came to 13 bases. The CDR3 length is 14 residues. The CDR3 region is CASSFGPYGDTQYF. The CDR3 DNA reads TGCGCCAGCAGCTTCGGCCCCTACGGGGATACGCAGTATTTT.

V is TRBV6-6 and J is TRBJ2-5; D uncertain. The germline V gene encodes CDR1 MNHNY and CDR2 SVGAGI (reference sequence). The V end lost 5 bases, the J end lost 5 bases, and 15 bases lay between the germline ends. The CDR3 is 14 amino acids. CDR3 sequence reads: CASSQQSIAETQYF. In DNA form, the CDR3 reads TGTGCCAGCAGTCAACAATCGATCGCGGAGACCCAGTACTTC.

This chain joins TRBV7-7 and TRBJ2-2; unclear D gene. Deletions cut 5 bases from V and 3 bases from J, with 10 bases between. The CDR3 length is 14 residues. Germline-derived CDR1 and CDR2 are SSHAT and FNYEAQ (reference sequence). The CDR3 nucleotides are TGTGCCAGCAGCGAATGGGTGGACACCGGGGAGCTGTTTTTT. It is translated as CASSEWVDTGELFF.

In DNA form, the CDR3 reads TGTGCCAGCAACCCTGACAGGGGGCGTACGAACACCGGGGAGCTGTTTTTT. Translation gives CASNPDRGRTNTGELFF. The V call is TRBV21-1, the J call TRBJ2-2; the D segment call TRBD1 is taken from the table without a DNA check. TRBV21-1 is flagged as a pseudogene. The CDR3 is 17 amino acids.

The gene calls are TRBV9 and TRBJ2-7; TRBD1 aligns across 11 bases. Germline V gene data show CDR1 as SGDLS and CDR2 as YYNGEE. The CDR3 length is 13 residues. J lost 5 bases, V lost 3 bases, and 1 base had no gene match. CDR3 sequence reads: CASSGTGGNEQYF. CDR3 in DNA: TGTGCCAGCAGCGGGACAGGGGGCAACGAGCAGTACTTC.

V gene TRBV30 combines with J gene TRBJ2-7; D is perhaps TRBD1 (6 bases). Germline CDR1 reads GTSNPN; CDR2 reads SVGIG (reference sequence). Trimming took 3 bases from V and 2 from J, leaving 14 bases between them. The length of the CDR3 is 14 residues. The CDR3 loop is CAWRRNRDTYEQYF. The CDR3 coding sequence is TGTGCCTGGAGGCGTAACCGGGACACCTACGAGCAGTACTTC.

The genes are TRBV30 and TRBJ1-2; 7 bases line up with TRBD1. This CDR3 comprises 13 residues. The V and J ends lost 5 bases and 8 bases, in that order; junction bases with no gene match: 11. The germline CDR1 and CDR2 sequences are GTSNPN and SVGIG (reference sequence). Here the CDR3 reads CAWGGGADIGYTF. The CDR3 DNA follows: TGTGCCTGGGGAGGGGGCGCGGATATAGGCTACACCTTC.

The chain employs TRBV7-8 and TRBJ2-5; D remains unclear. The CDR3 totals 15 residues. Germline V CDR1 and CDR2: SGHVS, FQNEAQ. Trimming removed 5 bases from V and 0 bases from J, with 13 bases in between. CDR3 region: CASSPAGRYQETQYF. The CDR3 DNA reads TGTGCCAGCAGCCCCGCCGGGCGTTACCAAGAGACCCAGTACTTC.

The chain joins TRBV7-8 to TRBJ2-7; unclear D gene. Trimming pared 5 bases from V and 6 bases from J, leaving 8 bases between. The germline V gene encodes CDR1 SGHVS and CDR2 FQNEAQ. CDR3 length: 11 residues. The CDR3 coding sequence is TGTGCCAGCAGCGGAGACCTCGAGCAGTACTTC. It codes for CASSGDLEQYF.

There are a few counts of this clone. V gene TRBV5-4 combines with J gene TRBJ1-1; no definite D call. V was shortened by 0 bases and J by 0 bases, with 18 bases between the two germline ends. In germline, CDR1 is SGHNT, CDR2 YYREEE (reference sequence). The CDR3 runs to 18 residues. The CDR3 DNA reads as TGTGCCAGCAGCTTGGTTAACTTATCCCCCCCCTTGAACACTGAAGCTTTCTTT. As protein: CASSLVNLSPPLNTEAFF.

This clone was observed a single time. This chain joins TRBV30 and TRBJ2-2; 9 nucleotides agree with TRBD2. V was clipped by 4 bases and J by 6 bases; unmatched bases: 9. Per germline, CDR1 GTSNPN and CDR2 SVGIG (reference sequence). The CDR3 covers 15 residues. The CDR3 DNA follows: TGTGCCTGGAAAGGGACTAGCCGTGGTTCCGGGGAGCTGTTTTTT. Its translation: CAWKGTSRGSGELFF.

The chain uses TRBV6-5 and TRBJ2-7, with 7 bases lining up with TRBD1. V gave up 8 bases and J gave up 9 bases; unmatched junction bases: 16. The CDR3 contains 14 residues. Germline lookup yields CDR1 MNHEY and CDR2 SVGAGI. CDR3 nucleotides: TGTGCCAGCGCCCTACAGGGGTTCGAGGTTTGGCAGTACTTC. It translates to CASALQGFEVWQYF.

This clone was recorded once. The CDR3 spells CASSETPDTQETEAFF. The CDR3 DNA sequence: TGTGCCAGCAGTGAAACCCCGGACACCCAGGAGACTGAAGCTTTCTTT. The chain employs TRBV2 and TRBJ1-1, with D perhaps matching TRBD1 (5 bases). The CDR3 has 16 residues. Looked up from germline, CDR1 is SNHLY and CDR2 is FYNNEI. V gave up 2 bases and J gave up 5 bases, with 18 bases separating them.

This CDR3 is CASSETGRDYGYTF. For the CDR3, the DNA is TGTGCCAGCAGTGAGACAGGGAGGGACTATGGCTACACCTTC. The gene calls are TRBV25-1 and TRBJ1-2; 7 bases align to TRBD1. This CDR3 comprises 14 residues. Germline assignment: CDR1 MGHDK and CDR2 SYGVNS. V gave up 3 bases and J gave up 3 bases; unmatched junction bases: 4.